Shown below are 13 T cell receptor beta chains from a single sample sequenced in a study of blood T cell repertoires in COVID-19. Clones were sequenced by immunoSEQ multiplex PCR, and TCRdb holds only the in-frame ones, with some missing. The sample has 200,000 to 300,000 clones, 80% to 90% seen once. Sequenced sample: peripheral blood. These receptors came from a man aged 25-45 years with active or convalescent COVID-19.

CDR3 nucleotides: TGTGCCAGCAGCCGTGGTGTCCCAAGCCCTACCTCCTACTACGAGCAGTACTTC. It translates to CASSRGVPSPTSYYEQYF. This chain links TRBV3-1 (or the pseudogene TRBV3-2) with TRBJ2-7; D call uncertain. Trimming left V 4 bases short and J 3 bases short, with 25 bases between. This CDR3 is 18 amino acids long. Germline CDR1 reads LGHDT; CDR2 reads YNNKEL (reference sequence).

The chain recombines TRBV6-5 with TRBJ2-1, with a possible D match to TRBD1 (5 bases). V was pared by 8 bases and J by 3 bases, with 8 bases between. The germline CDR1 and CDR2 sequences are MNHEY and SVGAGI. The CDR3 sequence is 12 residues long. The CDR3 DNA reads as TGTGCCAGCGGCAGGGTCTACAATGAGCAGTTCTTC. Translation: CASGRVYNEQFF.

This chain joins TRBV5-1 and TRBJ1-2, with unresolved D. There are 13 residues in the CDR3. The V end was cut by 0 bases, the J end by 4 bases, with 7 bases between. Germline assignment: CDR1 SGHRS and CDR2 YFSETQ. The CDR3 DNA sequence: TGCGCCAGCAGCTTGGCAGATACCTATGGCTACACCTTC. The encoded protein is CASSLADTYGYTF. Variable domain in full (rest from reference TRBV5-1 and TRBJ1-2): KAGVTQTPRYLIKTRGQQVTLSCSPISGHRSVSWYQQTPGQGLQFLFEYFSETQRNKGNFPGRFSGRQFSNSRSEMNVSTLELGDSALYLCASSLADTYGYTFGSGTRLTVV.

This rearrangement joins TRBV15 to TRBJ2-2; D ambiguous. This CDR3 region has 15 residues. Trimming took 3 bases from V and 5 from J, leaving 13 bases between them. Germline V gene data show CDR1 as LNHNV and CDR2 as YYDKDF (reference sequence). CDR3 sequence (DNA): TGTGCCACCAGCAGCCCCGAACGGGTTACCGGGGAGCTGTTTTTT. It specifies CATSSPERVTGELFF.

This chain joins TRBV6-5 and TRBJ2-5; 7 bases are a match to TRBD1. Trimming took 7 bases from V and 4 from J; bases not matched to a gene: 9. Germline V gene data show CDR1 as MNHEY and CDR2 as SVGAGI. This CDR3 comprises 14 residues. The CDR3 loop reads CASTLNRGAETQYF. In DNA, the CDR3 is TGTGCCAGCACCCTAAACAGGGGAGCAGAGACCCAGTACTTC.

This clone was observed a handful of times. The chain combines TRBV5-1 with TRBJ2-1; D is undetermined. The CDR3 loop spans 12 amino acids. Germline lookup yields CDR1 SGHRS and CDR2 YFSETQ. The V and J ends lost 3 bases and 8 bases respectively, with 9 bases between them. In DNA form, the CDR3 reads TGCGCCAGCAGCTCGTTCCCCCATGAGCAGTTCTTC. Its protein product is CASSSFPHEQFF.

J is TRBJ1-4 and V is TRBV4-2; D ambiguous. Trimming took off 0 bases at V and 8 bases at J, with 16 bases between the two ends. The CDR3 runs 16 residues. Germline V gene sequence: CDR1 LGHNA, CDR2 YNFKEQ. The CDR3 coding sequence is TGTGCCAGCAGCCAAGATCTCTGGCAGGCGGGAGAAAAACTGTTTTTT. Its protein is CASSQDLWQAGEKLFF.

The V and J genes are TRBV6-1 and TRBJ1-5, with 9 bases aligning to TRBD1. CDR3 length equals 16 residues. From germline, CDR1 is MNHNS and CDR2 SASEGT. V lost 0 bases to trimming and J lost 5 bases; unmatched junction nucleotides: 5. CDR3 protein: CASSEARQGVDQPQHF. The CDR3 DNA is TGTGCCAGCAGTGAAGCAAGACAGGGGGTAGATCAGCCCCAGCATTTT.

This clone occurred a few times. V gene TRBV27 combines with J gene TRBJ1-2; D is undetermined. V was pared by 5 bases and J by 2 bases, with 15 bases between. This CDR3 is built from 15 residues. In germline, CDR1 is MNHEY, CDR2 SMNVEV (reference sequence). The CDR3 spells CASSNRERLNYGYTF. CDR3 in DNA: TGTGCCAGCAGTAACCGGGAGCGCCTGAACTATGGCTACACCTTC.

The CDR3: CAWRPPTGGISYEQYF. Here the CDR3 DNA reads TGTGCCTGGCGGCCCCCCACGGGAGGAATCTCCTACGAGCAGTACTTC. The rearrangement joins TRBV30 to TRBJ2-7, with TRBD2 matching over 7 bases. Germline V gene lookup returns CDR1 GTSNPN and CDR2 SVGIG (reference sequence). The CDR3 has 16 residues. V gave up 5 bases and J gave up 0 bases; unmatched junction bases: 13.

The rearrangement joins TRBV28 to TRBJ1-1; maybe TRBD1 (6 bases). Germline CDR1 and CDR2: MDHEN and SYDVKM. The CDR3 covers 14 residues. Trimming stripped 6 bases from V and 4 bases from J, with 15 bases between. For the CDR3, the DNA is TGTGCCAGCAGGATCCTAACAGGGAGCACTGAAGCTTTCTTT. It translates to CASRILTGSTEAFF.

This chain joins TRBV19 and TRBJ1-4; TRBD1 is a possible D gene (6 bases). Germline CDR1 reads LNHDA; CDR2 reads SQIVND (reference sequence). This CDR3 contains 12 residues. Trimming took 3 bases from V and 7 from J, leaving 6 bases between them. CDR3 amino acids: CASSMTGEKLFF. In DNA, the CDR3 is TGTGCCAGTAGTATGACAGGTGAAAAACTGTTTTTT.

The chain recombines TRBV10-3 with TRBJ2-5, with D maybe TRBD2 (5 bases). From germline, CDR1 is ENHRY and CDR2 SYGVKD. There are 16 residues in the CDR3. The V end was cut by 3 bases, the J end by 5 bases, with 19 bases between. The CDR3 protein is CAISEGRAPLWETQYF. Here the CDR3 DNA reads TGTGCCATCAGTGAAGGGCGGGCGCCTCTTTGGGAGACCCAGTACTTC.